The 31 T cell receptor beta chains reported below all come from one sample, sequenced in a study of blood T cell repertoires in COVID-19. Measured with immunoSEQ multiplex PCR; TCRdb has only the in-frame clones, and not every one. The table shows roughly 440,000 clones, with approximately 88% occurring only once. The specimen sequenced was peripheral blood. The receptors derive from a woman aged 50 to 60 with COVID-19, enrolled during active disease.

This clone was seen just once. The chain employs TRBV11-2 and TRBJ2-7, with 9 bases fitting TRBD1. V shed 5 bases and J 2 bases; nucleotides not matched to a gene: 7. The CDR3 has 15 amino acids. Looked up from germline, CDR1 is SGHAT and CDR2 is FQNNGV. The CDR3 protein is CASSPGQGRTYEQYF. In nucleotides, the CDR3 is TGTGCCAGCAGCCCCGGACAGGGGCGAACCTACGAGCAGTACTTC.

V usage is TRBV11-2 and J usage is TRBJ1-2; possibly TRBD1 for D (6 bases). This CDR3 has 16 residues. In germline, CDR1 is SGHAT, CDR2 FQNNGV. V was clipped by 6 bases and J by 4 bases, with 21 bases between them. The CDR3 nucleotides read TGTGCCAGCAGTTTTTCTCCGGCAGGGGAGATCTATGGCTACACCTTC. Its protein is CASSFSPAGEIYGYTF.

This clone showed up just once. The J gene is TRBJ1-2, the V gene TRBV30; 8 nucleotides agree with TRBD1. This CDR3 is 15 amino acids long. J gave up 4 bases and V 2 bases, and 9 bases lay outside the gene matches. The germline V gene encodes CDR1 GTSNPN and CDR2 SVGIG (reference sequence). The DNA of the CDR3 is TGTGCCTGGAGTTCAACCTTAGACAGGGGCTATGGCTACACCTTC. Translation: CAWSSTLDRGYGYTF.

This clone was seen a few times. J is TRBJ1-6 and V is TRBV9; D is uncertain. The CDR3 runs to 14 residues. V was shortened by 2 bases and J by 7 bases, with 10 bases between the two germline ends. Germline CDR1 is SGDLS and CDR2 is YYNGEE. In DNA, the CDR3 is TGTGCCAGCAGCGTTTGGAGCCAAAATTCACCCCTCCACTTT. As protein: CASSVWSQNSPLHF.

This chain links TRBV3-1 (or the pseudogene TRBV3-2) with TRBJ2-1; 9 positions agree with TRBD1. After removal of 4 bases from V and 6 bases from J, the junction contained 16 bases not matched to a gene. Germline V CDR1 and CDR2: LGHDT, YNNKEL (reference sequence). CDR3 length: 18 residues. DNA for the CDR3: TGTGCCAGCAGCCGGCTCCTACAGGGGGCCGCTCAAGGCAATGAGCAGTTCTTC. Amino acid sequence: CASSRLLQGAAQGNEQFF.

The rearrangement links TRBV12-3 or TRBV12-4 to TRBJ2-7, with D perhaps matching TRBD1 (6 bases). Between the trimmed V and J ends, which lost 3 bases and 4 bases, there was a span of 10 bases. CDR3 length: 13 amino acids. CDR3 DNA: TGTGCCAGCAGTTTGTGGGGGCATTACGAGCAGTACTTC. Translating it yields CASSLWGHYEQYF.

CDR3 amino acids: CASSLGPPAGGQDTQYF. CDR3 in DNA: TGCGCCAGCAGCCTAGGGCCCCCAGCGGGGGGGCAAGATACGCAGTATTTT. This chain uses TRBV5-1 with TRBJ2-3; 10 nucleotides match TRBD2. With V trimmed by 4 bases and J by 5 bases, 13 bases remained unmatched. Per the germline V gene, CDR1 is SGHRS and CDR2 is YFSETQ. This CDR3 is 17 amino acids long.

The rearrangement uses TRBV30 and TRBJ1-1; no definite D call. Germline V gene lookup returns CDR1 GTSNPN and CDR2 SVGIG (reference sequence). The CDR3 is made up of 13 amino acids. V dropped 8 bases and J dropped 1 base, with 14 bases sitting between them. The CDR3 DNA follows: TGTGCCGGCATCGGCGGCAGGAACACTGAAGCTTTCTTT. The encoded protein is CAGIGGRNTEAFF.

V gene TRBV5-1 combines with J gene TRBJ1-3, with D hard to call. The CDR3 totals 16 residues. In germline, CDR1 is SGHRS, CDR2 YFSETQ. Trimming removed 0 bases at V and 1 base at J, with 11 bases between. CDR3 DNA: TGCGCCAGCAGCTTGGTTAACAGCCCGTCTGGAAACACCATATATTTT. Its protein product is CASSLVNSPSGNTIYF.

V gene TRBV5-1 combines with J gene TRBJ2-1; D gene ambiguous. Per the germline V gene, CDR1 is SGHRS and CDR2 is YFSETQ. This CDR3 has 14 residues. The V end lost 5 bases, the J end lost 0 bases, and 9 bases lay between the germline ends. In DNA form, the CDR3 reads TGCGCCAGCAGTCGGGTGAGCTCCTACAATGAGCAGTTCTTC. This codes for CASSRVSSYNEQFF.

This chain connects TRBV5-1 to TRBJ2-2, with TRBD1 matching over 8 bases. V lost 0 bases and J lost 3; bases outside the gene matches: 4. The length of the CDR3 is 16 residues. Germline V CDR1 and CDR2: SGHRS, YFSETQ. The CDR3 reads CASSLDGQGDTGELFF. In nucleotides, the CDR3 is TGCGCCAGCAGCTTGGATGGACAGGGAGACACCGGGGAGCTGTTTTTT.

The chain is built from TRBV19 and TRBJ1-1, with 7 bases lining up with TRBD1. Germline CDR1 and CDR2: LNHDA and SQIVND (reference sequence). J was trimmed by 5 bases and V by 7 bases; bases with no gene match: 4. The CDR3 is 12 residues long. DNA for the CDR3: TGTGCCAGTACCTCAGGGGGAACTGAAGCTTTCTTT. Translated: CASTSGGTEAFF.

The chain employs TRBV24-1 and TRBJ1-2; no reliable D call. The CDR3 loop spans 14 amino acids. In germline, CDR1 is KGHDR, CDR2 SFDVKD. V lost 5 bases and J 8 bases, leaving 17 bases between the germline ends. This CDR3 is CATSVKSPGVGYTF. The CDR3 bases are TGTGCCACCAGTGTAAAGAGTCCAGGCGTCGGCTACACCTTC.

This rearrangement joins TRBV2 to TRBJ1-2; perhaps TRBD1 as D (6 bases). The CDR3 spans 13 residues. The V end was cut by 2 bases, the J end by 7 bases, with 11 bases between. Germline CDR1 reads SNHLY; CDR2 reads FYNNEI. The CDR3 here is CASSEYRAGGYTF. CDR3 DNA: TGTGCCAGCAGTGAATACAGGGCGGGTGGCTACACCTTC.

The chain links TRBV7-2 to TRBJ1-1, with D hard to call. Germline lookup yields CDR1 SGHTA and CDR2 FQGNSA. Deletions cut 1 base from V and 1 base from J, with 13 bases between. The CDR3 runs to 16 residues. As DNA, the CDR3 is TGTGCCAGCAGCTTAGACAGAGAACCACAGAACACTGAAGCTTTCTTT. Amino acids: CASSLDREPQNTEAFF.

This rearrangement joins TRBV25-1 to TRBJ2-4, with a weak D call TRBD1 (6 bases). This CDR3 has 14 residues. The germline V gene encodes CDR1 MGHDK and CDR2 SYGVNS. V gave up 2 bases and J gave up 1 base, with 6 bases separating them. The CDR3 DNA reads TGTGCCAGCAGTGAAGGACAGGCCAAAAACATTCAGTACTTC. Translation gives CASSEGQAKNIQYF.

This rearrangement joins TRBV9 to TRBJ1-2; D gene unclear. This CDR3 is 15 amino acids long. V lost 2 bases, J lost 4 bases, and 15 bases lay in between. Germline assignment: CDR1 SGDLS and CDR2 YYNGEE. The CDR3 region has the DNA TGTGCCAGCAGCGTGGATGGGTCAGCGAGCTATGGCTACACCTTC. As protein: CASSVDGSASYGYTF.

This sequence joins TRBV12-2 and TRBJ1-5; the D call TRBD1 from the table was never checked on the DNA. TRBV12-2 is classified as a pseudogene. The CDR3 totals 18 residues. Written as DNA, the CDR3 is TGTGCAAGTCGCTTGACCCCAGACAGGCCCTATAGCAATCAGCCCCAGCATTTT. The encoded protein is CASRLTPDRPYSNQPQHF.

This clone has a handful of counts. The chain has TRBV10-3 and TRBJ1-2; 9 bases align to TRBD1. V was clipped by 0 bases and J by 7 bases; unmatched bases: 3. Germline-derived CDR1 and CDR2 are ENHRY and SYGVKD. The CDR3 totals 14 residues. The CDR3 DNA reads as TGTGCCATCAGTGAGTCACAGGGGGCTCGTGGCTACACCTTC. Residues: CAISESQGARGYTF.

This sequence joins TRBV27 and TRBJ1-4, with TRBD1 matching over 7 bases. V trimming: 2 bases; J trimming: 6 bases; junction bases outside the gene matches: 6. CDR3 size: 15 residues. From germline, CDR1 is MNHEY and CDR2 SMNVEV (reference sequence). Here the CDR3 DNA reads TGTGCCAGCAGTTTAAGGGGGCTGTGGGATGAAAAACTGTTTTTT. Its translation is CASSLRGLWDEKLFF.

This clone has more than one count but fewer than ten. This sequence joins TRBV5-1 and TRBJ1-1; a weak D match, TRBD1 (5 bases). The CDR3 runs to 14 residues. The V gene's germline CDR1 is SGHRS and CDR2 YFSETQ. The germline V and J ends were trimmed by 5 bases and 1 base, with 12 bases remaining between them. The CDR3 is CASRVDSTNTEAFF. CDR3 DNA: TGCGCCAGCAGAGTAGACAGCACGAACACTGAAGCTTTCTTT.

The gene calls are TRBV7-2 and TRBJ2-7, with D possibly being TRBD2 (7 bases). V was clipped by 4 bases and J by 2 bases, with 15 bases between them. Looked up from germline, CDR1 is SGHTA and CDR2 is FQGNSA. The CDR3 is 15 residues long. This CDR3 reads CASSSVGGGAYEQYF. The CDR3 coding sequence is TGTGCCAGCAGCTCAGTGGGGGGGGGCGCCTACGAGCAGTACTTC.

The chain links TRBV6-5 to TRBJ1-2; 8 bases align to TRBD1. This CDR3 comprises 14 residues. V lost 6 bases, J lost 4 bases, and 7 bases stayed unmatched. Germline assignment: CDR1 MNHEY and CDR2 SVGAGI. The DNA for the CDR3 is TGTGCCAGCAGGCCGGGACAGGAGTTCTATGGCTACACCTTC. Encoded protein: CASRPGQEFYGYTF.

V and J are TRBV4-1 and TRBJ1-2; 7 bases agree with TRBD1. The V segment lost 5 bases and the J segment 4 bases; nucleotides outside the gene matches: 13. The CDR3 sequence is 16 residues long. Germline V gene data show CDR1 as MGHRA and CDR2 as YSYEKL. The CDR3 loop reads CASSSLRRGRTYGYTF. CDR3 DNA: TGCGCCAGCAGCTCTTTAAGAAGGGGGCGCACCTATGGCTACACCTTC.

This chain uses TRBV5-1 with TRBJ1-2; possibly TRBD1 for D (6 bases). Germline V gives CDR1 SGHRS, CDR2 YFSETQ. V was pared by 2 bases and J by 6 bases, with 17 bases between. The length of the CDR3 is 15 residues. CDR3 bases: TGCGCCAGCAGCTTCCAGGGGAGTGGCTATGATGGCTACACCTTC. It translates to CASSFQGSGYDGYTF.

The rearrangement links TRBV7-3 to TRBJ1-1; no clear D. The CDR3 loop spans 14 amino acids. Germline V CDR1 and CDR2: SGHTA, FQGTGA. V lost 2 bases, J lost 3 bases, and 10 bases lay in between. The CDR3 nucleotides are TGTGCCAGCAGCTTATACGGGAAGGACACTGAAGCTTTCTTT. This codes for CASSLYGKDTEAFF.

The CDR3 DNA is TGTGCCAGCAGCTTAAGAGGGGACAGGTACAATGAGCAGTTCTTC. This sequence encodes CASSLRGDRYNEQFF. This rearrangement joins TRBV7-2 to TRBJ2-1; TRBD1 agrees at 8 bases. The germline gives CDR1 SGHTA, CDR2 FQGNSA. Germline trimming cut 2 bases from V and 4 bases from J; bases unmatched to any gene: 4. The CDR3 length is 15 residues.

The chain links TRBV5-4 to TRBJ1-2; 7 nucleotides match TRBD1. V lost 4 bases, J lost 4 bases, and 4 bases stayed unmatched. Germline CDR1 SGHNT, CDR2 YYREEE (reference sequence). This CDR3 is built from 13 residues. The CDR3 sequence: CASSLDRAYGYTF. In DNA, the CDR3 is TGTGCCAGCAGCCTCGACAGGGCCTATGGCTACACCTTC.

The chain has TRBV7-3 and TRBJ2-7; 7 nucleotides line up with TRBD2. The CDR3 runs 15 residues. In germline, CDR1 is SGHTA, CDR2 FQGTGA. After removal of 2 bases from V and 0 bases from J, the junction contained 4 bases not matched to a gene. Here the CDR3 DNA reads TGTGCCAGCAGCTTAGGGACTATCGCCTCCTACGAGCAGTACTTC. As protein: CASSLGTIASYEQYF.

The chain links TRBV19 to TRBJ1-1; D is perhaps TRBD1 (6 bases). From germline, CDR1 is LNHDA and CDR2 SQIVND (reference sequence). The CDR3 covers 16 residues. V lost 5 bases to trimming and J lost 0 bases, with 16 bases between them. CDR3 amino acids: CASSHPRQALNTEAFF. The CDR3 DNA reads TGTGCCAGTAGTCACCCGAGACAGGCTTTGAACACTGAAGCTTTCTTT.

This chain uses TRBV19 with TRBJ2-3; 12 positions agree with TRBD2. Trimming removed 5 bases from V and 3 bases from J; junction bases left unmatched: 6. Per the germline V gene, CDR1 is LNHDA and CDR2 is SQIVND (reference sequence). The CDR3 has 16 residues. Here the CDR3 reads CASSPRTSGVTDTQYF. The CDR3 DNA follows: TGTGCCAGTAGTCCACGGACTAGCGGGGTAACAGATACGCAGTATTTT.